The 15 T cell receptor beta chains in this list originate from one sample, sequenced in a study of human T cells and chemical hapten exposure. Time point denoted: patch test 3, about 24 weeks after DPC sensitization. Treatment indicated: therapeutic diphenylcyclopropenone sensitization with weekly scalp DPC. The total RNA was obtained from whole blood that was not fractionated. TCRdb re-analysed the RACE reads in MiXCR, keeping a single row per CDR3 protein. Of fewer than 50,000 distinct CDR3 sequences listed, approximately 9.5% are singletons. This specimen consisted of whole blood, obtained in connection with sensitization to the hapten diphenylcyclopropenone (DPC). The origin of the receptors is a man aged 45-65 years with alopecia areata. Some clones in this sample may be carry-over from other donors' samples.

V is TRBV10-3 and J is TRBJ2-1; TRBD1 aligns across 12 bases. Trimming took 6 bases from V and 2 from J; bases not matched to a gene: 8. Per the germline V gene, CDR1 is ENHRY and CDR2 is SYGVKD. The CDR3 is made up of 17 amino acids. As DNA, the CDR3 is TGTGCCATCAGACCGGGACAGGGGGCGGCTCCCTACAATGAGCAGTTCTTC. Translation gives CAIRPGQGAAPYNEQFF.

At least ten counts were recorded for this clonotype. This sequence joins TRBV19 and TRBJ2-7, with 10 positions matching TRBD2. Germline loops: CDR1 LNHDA, CDR2 SQIVND (reference sequence). The CDR3 is made up of 14 amino acids. V shed 7 bases, J shed 4 bases, and the junction held 7 bases outside the gene matches. CDR3 bases: TGTGCCAGTACTCTAGCGGGAGATGTTTACGAGCAGTACTTC. This encodes CASTLAGDVYEQYF.

This clonotype has ten or more counts. V usage is TRBV4-1 and J usage is TRBJ2-5, with a tentative D call TRBD2 (6 bases). V shed 5 bases and J shed 6 bases, with 19 bases lying between them. There are 15 residues in the CDR3. Per germline, CDR1 MGHRA and CDR2 YSYEKL. The CDR3 bases are TGCGCCAGCAGCTACCGGGACTCCATATCCCAGACCCAGTACTTC. Translation: CASSYRDSISQTQYF.

The J gene is TRBJ1-1, the V gene TRBV10-3; no reliable D call. Germline loops: CDR1 ENHRY, CDR2 SYGVKD. The CDR3 has 14 residues. V was cut by 6 bases and J by 0 bases, with 11 bases left in between. CDR3 residues: CAISPDGMNTEAFF. The CDR3 bases are TGTGCCATCAGCCCGGACGGGATGAACACTGAAGCTTTCTTT.

The chain has TRBV20-1 and TRBJ2-3; D is possibly TRBD1 or TRBD2 (5 bases each). The CDR3 is 13 residues long. The germline V gene encodes CDR1 DFQATT and CDR2 SNEGSKA (reference sequence). V shed 6 bases and J shed 1 base, with 11 bases lying between them. The CDR3 region is CSAPVGGTDTQYF. The CDR3 DNA is TGCAGTGCGCCCGTGGGGGGCACAGATACGCAGTATTTT.

This clonotype was observed at least ten times. The gene calls are TRBV19 and TRBJ2-2; 12 bases align to TRBD2. The junction had 20 bases not matched to a gene; V was cut back by 4 bases and J by 2 bases. The length of the CDR3 is 22 residues. CDR1 and CDR2 (germline): LNHDA, SQIVND (reference sequence). CDR3 in DNA: TGTGCCAGTAGTACCTCACCAGGGGGTCGAGGACTAGCGGGATCAAACACCGGGGAGCTGTTTTTT. This codes for CASSTSPGGRGLAGSNTGELFF.

V gene TRBV20-1 combines with J gene TRBJ2-3; TRBD2 matches at 13 bases. The CDR3 runs 14 residues. After removal of 6 bases from V and 3 bases from J, the junction contained 3 bases not matched to a gene. From germline, CDR1 is DFQATT and CDR2 SNEGSKA (reference sequence). CDR3 DNA sequence: TGCAGTGCATGGACTAGCGGGAGTACAGATACGCAGTATTTT. Translated, it gives CSAWTSGSTDTQYF.

At least ten counts were recorded for this clonotype. The gene calls are TRBV20-1 and TRBJ2-3; TRBD2 aligns across 11 bases. The trim removed 6 bases at V and 5 bases at J, leaving 16 bases unmatched. Germline V gene sequence: CDR1 DFQATT, CDR2 SNEGSKA (reference sequence). The CDR3 totals 17 residues. The CDR3 DNA reads as TGCAGTGCGGACTCTACCGCAGGGACTAGCGGCCGAGATACGCAGTATTTT. This sequence encodes CSADSTAGTSGRDTQYF.

Notes on this clonotype: A read error may be the cause here, since a much bigger clone is one base away. The chain has TRBV7-8 and TRBJ2-7, with D maybe TRBD1 (6 bases). V was cut by 7 bases and J by 1 base, with 17 bases left in between. In germline, CDR1 is SGHVS, CDR2 FQNEAQ. CDR3 length equals 15 residues. The CDR3, as DNA: TGTGCCAGCAAACTAGGGGACACTACGTCCTACGAGCAGTACTTC. Its translation is CASKLGDTTSYEQYF.

This clonotype was detected many times. The chain carries TRBV19 and TRBJ1-5, with TRBD1 matching over 7 bases. This CDR3 is built from 14 residues. After removal of 5 bases from V and 6 bases from J, the junction contained 7 bases not matched to a gene. CDR1 and CDR2 (germline): LNHDA, SQIVND (reference sequence). CDR3 sequence: CASSFQTGFQPQHF. CDR3 in DNA: TGTGCCAGTAGTTTCCAGACAGGGTTTCAGCCCCAGCATTTT. Filled out from reference TRBV19 and TRBJ1-5, the complete variable domain reads DGGITQSPKYLFRKEGQNVTLSCEQNLNHDAMYWYRQDPGQGLRLIYYSQIVNDFQKGDIAEGYSVSREKKESFPLTVTSAQKNPTAFYLCASSFQTGFQPQHFGDGTRLSIL.

Ten or more counts support this clonotype. The chain combines TRBV18 with TRBJ2-1; 7 positions agree with TRBD2. Unmatched junction bases numbered 7, after V lost 2 bases and J lost 3 bases. CDR1 is KGHSH, CDR2 LQKENI, per germline. The CDR3 spans 16 residues. The CDR3 here is CASSPYAGVNYNEQFF. As DNA, the CDR3 is TGTGCCAGCTCACCATATGCGGGAGTTAACTACAATGAGCAGTTCTTC.

This clonotype was observed at least ten times. This chain joins TRBV11-2 and TRBJ2-6, with TRBD2 as a possible D gene (5 bases). V lost 0 bases and J 0 bases, leaving 12 bases between the germline ends. There are 18 residues in the CDR3. Germline V gives CDR1 SGHAT, CDR2 FQNNGV. The CDR3 DNA is TGTGCCAGCAGCTTAGAGGGCGGACTGCGCTCTGGGGCCAACGTCCTGACTTTC. Its translation: CASSLEGGLRSGANVLTF.

This clonotype came up many times. As DNA, the CDR3 is TGTGCCAGCAGCTTAGGTCAAGAGACCCAGTACTTC. As protein: CASSLGQETQYF. The rearrangement links TRBV7-9 to TRBJ2-5; D call uncertain. The V end was cut by 1 base, the J end by 2 bases, with 2 bases between. CDR3 length: 12 amino acids. Per the germline V gene, CDR1 is SEHNR and CDR2 is FQNEAQ (reference sequence).

This clonotype was observed many times. The chain carries TRBV5-1 and TRBJ2-1; unclear D gene. The V gene lost 0 bases and the J gene lost 4 bases, with 14 bases spanning the gap. Germline values: CDR1 SGHRS, CDR2 YFSETQ. This CDR3 contains 16 residues. This chain's CDR3 is CASSLAGRSTYNEQFF. In DNA form, the CDR3 reads TGCGCCAGCAGCTTGGCTGGGCGGTCAACGTACAATGAGCAGTTCTTC.

This clonotype was recorded many times. The rearrangement joins TRBV28 to TRBJ1-1, with D unclear. Per germline, CDR1 MDHEN and CDR2 SYDVKM. The V and J ends lost 3 bases and 0 bases respectively, with 5 bases between them. The CDR3 runs to 13 residues. CDR3 sequence reads: CASSLILNTEAFF. In nucleotides, the CDR3 is TGTGCCAGCAGTTTGATACTGAACACTGAAGCTTTCTTT.